This T cell receptor (beta chain) was captured by sequencing in a study of T cell changes during pregnancy in multiple sclerosis. The CDR3 is 12 amino acids. V gave up 2 bases and J gave up 3 bases, with 5 bases separating them. Germline CDR1 WNHNN, CDR2 SYGVQD (reference sequence). Assay used: immunoSEQ multiplex PCR; TCRdb lists only in-frame clones, some missing. Of about 46,000 clones listed, 91% were seen once; the top ten hold around 8.6%. This clone was seen a handful of times. The clonotype was recovered from a female donor with multiple sclerosis, enrolled in a pregnancy study. The chain uses TRBV10-1 and TRBJ2-7; unclear D gene. The sample here was CD8+ T cells from peripheral blood mononuclear cells, taken after pregnancy. Written as DNA, the CDR3 is TGCGCCAGCAGTGAGACAGTCTACGAGCAGTACTTC. It encodes CASSETVYEQYF.